A selection of T cell receptor beta chains follows, all from one sample in a study of T-cell memory formation after mild COVID-19. TCRdb passed the 5' RACE reads through MiXCR, listing each CDR3 protein once. Of 110,000 to 150,000 distinct CDR3 sequences listed, about 25% are singletons. The specimen was PBMCs or a T cell subset sorted from them (not recorded which). Source of these receptors: an adult woman who had mild COVID-19 (a few samples of this study predate the infection). Cell type and time point are not known. CDR3s include the opening cysteine and the closing phenylalanine or tryptophan. Each record gives: J gene, V gene, clone size, D gene, CDR3 protein, CDR3 DNA. The D gene is left open where the match is weak. Size values are once, few and many counts, or a class for expanded clones, and some rows have none.

TRBJ2-3 TRBV2 few TRBD1 CAVTGDREWDTQYF TGTGCCGTGACGGGGGACAGGGAGTGGGATACGCAGTATTTT
TRBJ2-3 TRBV6-5 - TRBD2 CARINDATSGLRGDTQYF TGTGCCAGAATCAACGACGCCACTAGCGGGTTAAGAGGAGATACGCAGTATTTT
TRBJ1-2 TRBV6-1 few - CASSEEGGYGYTF TGTGCCAGCAGTGAAGAGGGCGGATATGGCTACACCTTC
TRBJ1-3 TRBV7-9 - - CASGVGGNTIYF TGTGCCAGCGGGGTAGGCGGAAACACCATATATTTT
TRBJ1-2 TRBV2 medium-sized TRBD1 CASLDRVLSHGYTF TGTGCCAGCCTCGACAGGGTCTTATCCCATGGCTACACCTTC
TRBJ1-1 TRBV15 - - CATSKGPNTEAFF TGTGCCACCAGCAAAGGACCGAACACTGAAGCTTTCTTT
TRBJ2-5 TRBV12-3/TRBV12-4 - TRBD2 CASRLLAGQETQYF TGTGCCAGCAGGCTACTAGCGGGGCAAGAGACCCAGTACTTC
TRBJ1-2 TRBV12-3/TRBV12-4 few - CASSSSQTRDSGGYTF TGTGCCAGCAGTTCGAGTCAAACCAGGGACTCTGGCGGCTACACCTTC
TRBJ2-1 TRBV20-1 few - CSATKEPPNYNEQFF TGCAGTGCTACGAAGGAACCCCCGAACTACAATGAGCAGTTCTTC
TRBJ2-7 TRBV27 once - CASSPQGGHYEQYF TGTGCCAGCAGTCCCCAGGGGGGACATTACGAGCAGTACTTC
TRBJ2-3 TRBV7-9 - - CASSSQTDTQYF TGTGCCAGCAGCTCACAAACAGATACGCAGTATTTT
TRBJ2-7 TRBV4-2 - TRBD2 CASSQDGTSGSYEQYF TGTGCCAGCAGCCAAGACGGGACTAGCGGTTCCTACGAGCAGTACTTC
TRBJ2-7 TRBV29-1 - TRBD1 CSVQGTVSYEQYF TGCAGCGTTCAAGGGACAGTTTCCTACGAGCAGTACTTC
TRBJ2-7 TRBV6-5 - - CASSTRALGIYEQYF TGTGCCAGCAGTACTAGGGCTTTGGGGATCTACGAGCAGTACTTC